This TCR beta chain was found in a study of shared clonotypes between healthy human individuals. Study details: For every donor, three CD4 naive, three CD4 memory, two CD8 naive and one CD8 memory plates were used.

Overall study findings and caveats: Across subsets, estimated richness was generally greater for naive than for memory populations.

Naive CD8 cells lacked CD45RO and underwent positive selection for CCR7, leaving out terminally differentiated effector memory CD45RA+ cells. DNA at roughly 0.2 ug, 25,000 to 35,000 T cell genomes, went into sorted-subset replicate PCRs. Here immunoSEQ multiplex PCR was the method, and the copy in TCRdb shows in-frame clones only, minus some. Seen here are fewer than 1 million clones, 96% observed once, and the top ten hold roughly 0.23%. The CDR3 consists of 14 residues. V was pared by 5 bases and J by 5 bases, with 15 bases between. The germline V gene encodes CDR1 WSHSY and CDR2 SAAADI. In regard to this clone: Its antigen is unknown.

The chain carries TRBV10-2 and TRBJ2-5; unclear D gene. The source material was naive CD8+ T cells sorted from blood. The TCR comes from a man aged 30 to 45 in good health. CDR3 amino acids: CASSRGLPPETQYF. CDR3 DNA: TGCGCCAGCAGTAGAGGCCTCCCCCCTGAGACCCAGTACTTC.